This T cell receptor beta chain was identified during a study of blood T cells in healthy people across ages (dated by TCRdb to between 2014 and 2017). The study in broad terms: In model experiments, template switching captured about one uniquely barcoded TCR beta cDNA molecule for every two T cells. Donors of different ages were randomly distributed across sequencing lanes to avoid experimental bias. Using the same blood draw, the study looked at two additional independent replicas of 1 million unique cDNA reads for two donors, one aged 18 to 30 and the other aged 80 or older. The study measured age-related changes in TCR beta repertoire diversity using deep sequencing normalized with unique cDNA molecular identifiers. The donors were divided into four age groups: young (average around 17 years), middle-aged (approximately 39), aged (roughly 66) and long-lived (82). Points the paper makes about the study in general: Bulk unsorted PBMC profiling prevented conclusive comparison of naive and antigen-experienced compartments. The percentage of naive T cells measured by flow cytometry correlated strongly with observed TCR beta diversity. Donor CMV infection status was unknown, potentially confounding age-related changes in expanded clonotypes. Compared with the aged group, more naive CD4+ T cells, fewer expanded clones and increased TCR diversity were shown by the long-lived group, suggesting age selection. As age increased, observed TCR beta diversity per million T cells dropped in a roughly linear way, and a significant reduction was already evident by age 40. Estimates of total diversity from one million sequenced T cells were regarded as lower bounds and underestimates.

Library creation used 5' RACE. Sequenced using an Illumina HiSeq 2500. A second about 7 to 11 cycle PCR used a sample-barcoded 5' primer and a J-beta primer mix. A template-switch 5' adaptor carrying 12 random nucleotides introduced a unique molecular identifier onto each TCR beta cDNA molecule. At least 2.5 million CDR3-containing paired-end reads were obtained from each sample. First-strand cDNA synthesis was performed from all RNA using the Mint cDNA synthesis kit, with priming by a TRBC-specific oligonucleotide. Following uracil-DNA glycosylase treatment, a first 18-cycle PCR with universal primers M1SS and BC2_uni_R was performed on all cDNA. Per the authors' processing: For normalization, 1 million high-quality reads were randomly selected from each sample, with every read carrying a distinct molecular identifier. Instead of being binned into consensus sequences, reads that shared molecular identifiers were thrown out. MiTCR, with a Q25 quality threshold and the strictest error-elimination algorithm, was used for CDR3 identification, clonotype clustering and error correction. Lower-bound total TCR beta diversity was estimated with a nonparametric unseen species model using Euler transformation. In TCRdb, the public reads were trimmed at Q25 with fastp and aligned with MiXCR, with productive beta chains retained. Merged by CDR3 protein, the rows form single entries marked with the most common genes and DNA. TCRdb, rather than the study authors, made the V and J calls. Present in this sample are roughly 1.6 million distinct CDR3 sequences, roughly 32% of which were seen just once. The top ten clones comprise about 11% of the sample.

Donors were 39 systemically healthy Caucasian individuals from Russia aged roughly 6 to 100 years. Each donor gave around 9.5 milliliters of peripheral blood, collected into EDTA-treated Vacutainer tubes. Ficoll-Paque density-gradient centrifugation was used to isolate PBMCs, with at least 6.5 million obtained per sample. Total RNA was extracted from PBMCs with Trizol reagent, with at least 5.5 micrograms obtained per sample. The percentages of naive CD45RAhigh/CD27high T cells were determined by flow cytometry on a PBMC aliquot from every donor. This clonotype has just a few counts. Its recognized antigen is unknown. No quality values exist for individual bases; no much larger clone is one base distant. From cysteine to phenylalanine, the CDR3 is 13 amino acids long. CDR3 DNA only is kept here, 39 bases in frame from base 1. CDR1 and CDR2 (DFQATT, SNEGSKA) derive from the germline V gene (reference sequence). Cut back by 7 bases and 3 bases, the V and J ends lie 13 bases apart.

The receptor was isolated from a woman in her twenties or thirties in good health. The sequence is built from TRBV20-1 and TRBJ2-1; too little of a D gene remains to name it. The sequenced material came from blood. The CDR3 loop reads CSGVGGNYNEQFF. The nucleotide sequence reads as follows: TGCAGTGGGGTCGGCGGTAACTACAATGAGCAGTTCTTC.